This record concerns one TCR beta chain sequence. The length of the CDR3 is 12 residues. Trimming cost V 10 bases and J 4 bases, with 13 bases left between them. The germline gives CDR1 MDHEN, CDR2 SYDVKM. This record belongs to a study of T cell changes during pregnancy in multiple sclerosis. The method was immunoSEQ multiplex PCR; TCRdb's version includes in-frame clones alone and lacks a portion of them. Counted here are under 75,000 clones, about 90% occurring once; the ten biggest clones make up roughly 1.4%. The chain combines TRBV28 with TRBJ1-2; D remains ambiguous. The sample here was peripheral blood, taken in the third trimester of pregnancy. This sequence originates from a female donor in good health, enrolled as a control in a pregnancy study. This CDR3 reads CATLEFFYGYTF. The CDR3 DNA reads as TGTGCCACCCTAGAATTCTTCTATGGCTACACCTTC.